This T cell receptor beta chain was observed in a study of control samples from healthy donors and cancer patients. Sequenced by immunoSEQ multiplex PCR; TCRdb stores in-frame clones only, minus some. Of fewer than 110,000 clones listed, around 89% are singletons. The CDR3 runs to 16 residues. Per the germline V gene, CDR1 is SGHRS and CDR2 is YFSETQ. V shed 0 bases and J shed 5 bases, with 14 bases lying between them. The chain is built from TRBV5-1 and TRBJ1-4; no definite D call. Sequencing input: blood. This sequence originates from a man aged 25 to 45 in good health. In DNA, the CDR3 is TGCGCCAGCAGCTTGGAAGGCCGGGAAGGAAATGAAAAACTGTTTTTT. Its protein product is CASSLEGREGNEKLFF.